Listed here are 32 T cell receptor beta chains from one sample, sequenced in a study of T cell changes during pregnancy in multiple sclerosis. Using immunoSEQ multiplex PCR, the repertoire was profiled, and TCRdb retains in-frame clones only, with some absent. The repertoire has about 66,000 clones, approximately 90% of them found once; the top ten carry more than 1.4%. The specimen was peripheral blood, collected in the third trimester of pregnancy. These receptors were obtained from a female donor with multiple sclerosis, enrolled in a pregnancy study.

The chain uses TRBV19 and TRBJ1-5; D is undetermined. V was trimmed by 3 bases and J by 4 bases, leaving 10 bases between them. Germline V gene data show CDR1 as LNHDA and CDR2 as SQIVND (reference sequence). CDR3 length: 14 residues. CDR3: CASSIEPGNQPQHF. CDR3 nucleotides: TGTGCCAGTAGTATTGAGCCAGGAAATCAGCCCCAGCATTTT.

The chain combines TRBV30 with TRBJ2-3, with D perhaps matching TRBD2 (5 bases). Germline assignment: CDR1 GTSNPN and CDR2 SVGIG (reference sequence). Trimming left V 5 bases short and J 2 bases short, with 17 bases between. This CDR3 has 15 amino acids. CDR3 sequence (DNA): TGTGCCTGGCAGGTCTGGCTAGCCAACACAGATACGCAGTATTTT. Translation gives CAWQVWLANTDTQYF.

This chain uses TRBV18 with TRBJ1-2; 7 positions agree with TRBD1. V dropped 3 bases and J dropped 8; count of bases not matched to a gene: 12. CDR3 size: 15 residues. Germline V lookup: CDR1 KGHSH, CDR2 LQKENI. This chain's CDR3 is CASSPTTGRTSGYTF. CDR3 coding DNA: TGTGCCAGCTCACCGACGACAGGGAGGACTTCGGGCTACACCTTC.

The rearrangement joins TRBV7-9 to TRBJ1-3; D unresolved. The V end was cut by 6 bases, the J end by 3 bases, with 9 bases between. The CDR3 is made up of 13 amino acids. The V gene's germline CDR1 is SEHNR and CDR2 FQNEAQ (reference sequence). CDR3 coding DNA: TGTGCCAGCAGGAGAGGCAATGGAAACACCATATATTTT. Its translation: CASRRGNGNTIYF.

Only one count was recorded for this clone. The J gene is TRBJ2-6, the V gene TRBV18, with TRBD2 matching 7 bases. Looked up from germline, CDR1 is KGHSH and CDR2 is LQKENI. This CDR3 is 16 amino acids long. V lost 3 bases to trimming and J lost 2 bases; unmatched junction nucleotides: 4. For the CDR3, the DNA is TGTGCCAGCTCACCCCTGGGAGGGGCTGGGGCCAACGTCCTGACTTTC. Its translation is CASSPLGGAGANVLTF. Full variable domain (rest looked up from reference TRBV18 and TRBJ2-6): NAGVMQNPRHLVRRRGQEARLRCSPMKGHSHVYWYRQLPEEGLKFMVYLQKENIIDESGMPKERFSAEFPKEGPSILRIQQVVRGDSAAYFCASSPLGGAGANVLTFGAGSRLTVL.

The chain links TRBV15 to TRBJ1-1; no clear D. V gave up 9 bases and J gave up 3 bases, with 14 bases separating them. Germline V lookup: CDR1 LNHNV, CDR2 YYDKDF (reference sequence). The length of the CDR3 is 13 residues. CDR3 bases: TGTGCCACTTCGGAGGTGGGGTACACTGAAGCTTTCTTT. This sequence encodes CATSEVGYTEAFF. The full variable domain, with the rest looked up from reference TRBV15 and TRBJ1-1, is DAMVIQNPRYQVTQFGKPVTLSCSQTLNHNVMYWYQQKSSQAPKLLFHYYDKDFNNEADTPDNFQSRRPNTSFCFLDIRSPGLGDTAMYLCATSEVGYTEAFFGQGTRLTVV.

This clone has only one observation. The chain recombines TRBV13 with TRBJ2-2; weak D call: TRBD2 (5 bases). Germline V gene sequence: CDR1 PRHDT, CDR2 FYEKMQ (reference sequence). This CDR3 is built from 13 residues. V shed 3 bases and J shed 5 bases, with 7 bases lying between them. Here the CDR3 reads CASSLRDTGELFF. CDR3 bases: TGTGCCAGCAGCTTGAGGGATACCGGGGAGCTGTTTTTT.

V usage is TRBV6-9 and J usage is TRBJ2-2; D remains ambiguous. The germline CDR1 and CDR2 sequences are MNHGY and SVAAGI. This CDR3 comprises 11 residues. V was cut by 11 bases and J by 4 bases, with 8 bases left in between. The CDR3 loop is CADCTTGELFF. The CDR3 nucleotides are TGTGCCGACTGTACCACCGGGGAGCTGTTTTTT.

The V and J genes are TRBV9 and TRBJ2-7, with 8 bases identical to TRBD2. The CDR3 length is 15 residues. CDR1 is SGDLS and CDR2 is YYNGEE in the germline V gene. The V gene end was trimmed by 0 bases and the J gene end by 4 bases; junction bases not matched to a gene: 6. The CDR3 is CASSVGDSGDYEQYF. The DNA for the CDR3 is TGTGCCAGCAGCGTAGGAGATAGCGGGGATTACGAGCAGTACTTC.

The genes are TRBV7-2 and TRBJ1-1; TRBD1 is a possible D gene (6 bases). Germline assignment: CDR1 SGHTA and CDR2 FQGNSA. CDR3 length: 15 amino acids. V lost 5 bases and J 5 bases, leaving 18 bases between the germline ends. The CDR3 sequence: CASSPPSGQKTEAFF. The CDR3 DNA follows: TGTGCCAGCAGCCCCCCTAGTGGACAGAAGACTGAAGCTTTCTTT.

V gene TRBV5-8 combines with J gene TRBJ1-5, with 7 bases lining up with TRBD1. The CDR3 is 15 residues long. Trimming at V came to 2 bases and at J to 3 bases, leaving 5 bases not matched to a gene. In germline, CDR1 is SGHTS, CDR2 YDEGEE. This CDR3 is CASSFHRGINQPQHF. The CDR3 DNA is TGTGCCAGCAGCTTCCACAGGGGTATCAATCAGCCCCAGCATTTT.

DNA for the CDR3: TGCGCCAGCAGCTTGGCGATGACTAGCAGCTACGAGCAGTACTTC. Translated: CASSLAMTSSYEQYF. The V and J genes are TRBV5-1 and TRBJ2-7; 7 positions agree with TRBD2. Germline V CDR1 and CDR2: SGHRS, YFSETQ. This CDR3 has 15 residues. V dropped 0 bases and J dropped 3; count of bases not matched to a gene: 6. The whole variable domain, remainder taken from reference TRBV5-1 and TRBJ2-7, is KAGVTQTPRYLIKTRGQQVTLSCSPISGHRSVSWYQQTPGQGLQFLFEYFSETQRNKGNFPGRFSGRQFSNSRSEMNVSTLELGDSALYLCASSLAMTSSYEQYFGPGTRLTVT.

V gene TRBV11-2 combines with J gene TRBJ1-2; TRBD1 agrees at 7 bases. Germline-derived CDR1 and CDR2 are SGHAT and FQNNGV. The trim removed 3 bases at V and 1 base at J, leaving 2 bases unmatched. This CDR3 has 14 residues. In nucleotides, the CDR3 is TGTGCCAGCAGCTTCGACAGGGATAACTATGGCTACACCTTC. Its translation is CASSFDRDNYGYTF.

The chain combines TRBV10-1 with TRBJ2-2, with a weak D call TRBD1 (6 bases). Looked up from germline, CDR1 is WNHNN and CDR2 is SYGVQD (reference sequence). V was clipped by 3 bases and J by 4 bases, with 18 bases between them. CDR3 length: 17 residues. The CDR3, as DNA: TGCGCCAGCAGTGAAATTTCTGGGGGCCAGCTCACCGGGGAGCTGTTTTTT. It translates to CASSEISGGQLTGELFF.

The CDR3 bases are TGTGCCAGCAGCTTGGGACTAGCAGCTCCCTCCTACAATGAGCAGTTCTTC. Translation gives CASSLGLAAPSYNEQFF. This chain links TRBV7-9 with TRBJ2-1, with TRBD2 matching over 9 bases. In germline, CDR1 is SEHNR, CDR2 FQNEAQ (reference sequence). The CDR3 loop spans 17 amino acids. The V gene end was trimmed by 3 bases and the J gene end by 0 bases; junction bases not matched to a gene: 6.

V gene TRBV7-9 combines with J gene TRBJ2-3, with D possibly being TRBD2 (6 bases). The length of the CDR3 is 15 residues. The germline CDR1 and CDR2 sequences are SEHNR and FQNEAQ (reference sequence). V lost 4 bases to trimming and J lost 3 bases, with 14 bases between them. CDR3 region: CASSSIAVMTDTQYF. DNA of the CDR3: TGTGCCAGCAGCTCGATAGCGGTAATGACAGATACGCAGTATTTT.

CDR3 coding DNA: TGTGCCAGTACCCTAACTCATAGGGGATCCACCCAGTACTTC. This encodes CASTLTHRGSTQYF. The V gene is TRBV19, the J gene TRBJ2-5; tentatively, D is TRBD1 (5 bases). Germline CDR1 is LNHDA and CDR2 is SQIVND (reference sequence). V dropped 7 bases and J dropped 8 bases, with 20 bases sitting between them. This CDR3 is 14 amino acids long. Full variable domain (missing parts from reference TRBV19 and TRBJ2-5): DGGITQSPKYLFRKEGQNVTLSCEQNLNHDAMYWYRQDPGQGLRLIYYSQIVNDFQKGDIAEGYSVSREKKESFPLTVTSAQKNPTAFYLCASTLTHRGSTQYFGPGTRLLVL.

This clone was seen a single time. Other DNA sequences in this sample translate to the same CDR3. The chain joins TRBV10-3 to TRBJ1-1; no definite D call. V shed 2 bases and J shed 1 base, with 8 bases lying between them. The CDR3 extends over 14 amino acids. The germline V gene has CDR1 ENHRY and CDR2 SYGVKD. CDR3 loop: CAISEAGGNTEAFF. CDR3 DNA: TGTGCCATCAGTGAGGCCGGCGGGAACACTGAAGCTTTCTTT.

The chain employs TRBV6-4 and TRBJ1-2; TRBD1 matches at 7 bases. V lost 3 bases and J lost 4; bases outside the gene matches: 5. The CDR3 length is 14 residues. Germline loops: CDR1 MRHNA, CDR2 SNTAGT. The CDR3 bases are TGTGCCAGCAGTGAGAACGACAGGGCCTATGGCTACACCTTC. It codes for CASSENDRAYGYTF.

In DNA form, the CDR3 reads TGTGCCAGCAGCCCGAACAGGGATTCCTACAATGAGCAGTTCTTC. It translates to CASSPNRDSYNEQFF. The V call is TRBV7-3, the J call TRBJ2-1; TRBD1 is a possible D gene (6 bases). In germline, CDR1 is SGHTA, CDR2 FQGTGA. V was pared by 5 bases and J by 1 base, with 12 bases between. CDR3 size: 15 residues.

The rearrangement uses TRBV13 and TRBJ1-3; D unresolved. Per germline, CDR1 PRHDT and CDR2 FYEKMQ (reference sequence). The CDR3 is made up of 14 amino acids. Trimming took off 5 bases at V and 0 bases at J, with 8 bases between the two ends. The CDR3, as DNA: TGTGCCAGCAGCCCACGGGTCTCTGGAAACACCATATATTTT. It codes for CASSPRVSGNTIYF.

The chain couples TRBV5-1 to TRBJ1-1, with 9 bases identical to TRBD1. The CDR3 is 14 amino acids. The junction had 4 bases not matched to a gene; V was cut back by 4 bases and J by 3 bases. Germline CDR1 SGHRS, CDR2 YFSETQ. DNA for the CDR3: TGCGCCAGCAGCACTTGGACAGGGGACACTGAAGCTTTCTTT. Its translation is CASSTWTGDTEAFF.

The chain is built from TRBV2 and TRBJ1-5; D not certain. CDR1 is SNHLY, CDR2 FYNNEI, per germline. Trimming left V 4 bases short and J 2 bases short, with 12 bases between. CDR3 length: 15 amino acids. Here the CDR3 DNA reads TGTGCCAGCAGTGGAGTGGTTTCCGGCAATCAGCCCCAGCATTTT. Its translation is CASSGVVSGNQPQHF.

This clone was recorded once. The chain joins TRBV18 to TRBJ2-5; D is perhaps TRBD2 (5 bases). With 2 bases removed from V and 5 bases from J, the gap between germline ends came to 12 bases. This CDR3 has 14 residues. Germline CDR1 reads KGHSH; CDR2 reads LQKENI. CDR3 DNA sequence: TGTGCCAGCTCACCAAACGGAGGCAAGGAGACCCAGTACTTC. Residues: CASSPNGGKETQYF.

CDR3 DNA: TGTGCCAGCAGTGAGCCAGCGGGGTCACTAAACAATGAGCAGTTCTTC. It yields the protein CASSEPAGSLNNEQFF. The chain links TRBV2 to TRBJ2-1, with 7 nucleotides matching TRBD2. V lost 3 bases to trimming and J lost 5 bases; unmatched junction nucleotides: 10. CDR3 size: 16 residues. Per the germline V gene, CDR1 is SNHLY and CDR2 is FYNNEI.

This clone was counted a few times. The chain has TRBV5-1 and TRBJ2-7; 7 positions agree with TRBD2. The CDR3 is made up of 13 amino acids. Losses at the gene ends were 4 bases for V and 3 bases for J; bases not matched to a gene: 4. In germline, CDR1 is SGHRS, CDR2 YFSETQ. The CDR3 region has the DNA TGCGCCAGCAGCATCGGGACTAACTACGAGCAGTACTTC. It translates to CASSIGTNYEQYF.

This chain connects TRBV4-3 to TRBJ1-2; 8 bases match TRBD1. The CDR3 loop spans 15 amino acids. The germline gives CDR1 LGHNA, CDR2 YSLEER. With V trimmed by 0 bases and J by 5 bases, 5 bases remained unmatched. In DNA form, the CDR3 reads TGCGCCAGCAGCCAAGACCACAGGGGGAGTTATGGCTACACCTTC. Protein: CASSQDHRGSYGYTF.

The V and J genes are TRBV4-3 and TRBJ1-5; 7 positions agree with TRBD1. The V gene end was trimmed by 2 bases and the J gene end by 5 bases; junction bases not matched to a gene: 6. CDR3 length: 15 amino acids. Germline V gives CDR1 LGHNA, CDR2 YSLEER. The CDR3 coding sequence is TGCGCCAGCAGCCAACACCGGGACAGCTATCAGCCCCAGCATTTT. Residues: CASSQHRDSYQPQHF.

The chain couples TRBV11-2 to TRBJ2-1; 7 bases are a match to TRBD1. This CDR3 comprises 15 residues. Germline lookup yields CDR1 SGHAT and CDR2 FQNNGV. V shed 5 bases and J 8 bases; nucleotides not matched to a gene: 12. Here the CDR3 reads CASSDGTVGVDEQFF. CDR3 DNA sequence: TGTGCCAGCAGCGACGGGACAGTTGGTGTCGATGAGCAGTTCTTC.

The rearrangement uses TRBV6-6 and TRBJ2-1; D is possibly TRBD1 (5 bases). V was pared by 0 bases and J by 5 bases, with 11 bases between. CDR1 is MNHNY, CDR2 SVGAGI, per germline (reference sequence). This CDR3 contains 15 residues. The CDR3 loop reads CASSYSAGSDNEQFF. DNA of the CDR3: TGTGCCAGCAGTTACTCGGCAGGGTCTGACAATGAGCAGTTCTTC.

The chain links TRBV19 to TRBJ2-2, with D tentatively TRBD1 (5 bases). Germline V CDR1 and CDR2: LNHDA, SQIVND (reference sequence). Deletions cut 3 bases from V and 0 bases from J, with 17 bases between. This CDR3 spans 18 amino acids. CDR3 sequence (DNA): TGTGCCAGTAGTATGGGGCCAGAAAGGGTCGCGAACACCGGGGAGCTGTTTTTT. Translating gives CASSMGPERVANTGELFF.

The chain combines TRBV7-9 with TRBJ1-1; D may be TRBD1 (6 bases). Germline-derived CDR1 and CDR2 are SEHNR and FQNEAQ (reference sequence). V was clipped by 5 bases and J by 3 bases, with 16 bases between them. The CDR3 consists of 15 residues. CDR3 in DNA: TGTGCCAGCAGCCACGGGCCAGGGGAGTACACTGAAGCTTTCTTT. As protein: CASSHGPGEYTEAFF.